The text below deals with one TCR beta chain. The CDR3 has 12 amino acids. Germline CDR1 KGHDR, CDR2 SFDVKD. Trimming removed 4 bases at V and 7 bases at J, with 9 bases between. In the original workflow: Amplification of reference gene primers was used by the study to estimate nucleated cell counts. Here immunoSEQ multiplex PCR was the method, and the copy in TCRdb shows in-frame clones only, minus some. The V and J calls and the clone size are those of that table, but D and trimming were determined from the DNA. The sample holds roughly 300,000 clones, about 85% seen once. These data belong to a study of blood T cell repertoires in COVID-19. Study summary: The study drew acute and convalescent COVID-19 samples from the United States, Italy and Spain.

Recovered participants had two consecutive negative NP/OP PCR tests, healthcare professional clearance, or symptom resolution. The sample consisted of PBMCs or T cells enriched from blood (not recorded which). This TCR derives from a woman between 50 and 59 years old who had recovered from COVID-19. The genes are TRBV24-1 and TRBJ1-2, with D possibly being TRBD1 (6 bases). CDR3 sequence: CATSEQGLGYTF. The CDR3 nucleotides are TGTGCCACCAGTGAACAGGGCCTTGGCTACACCTTC.